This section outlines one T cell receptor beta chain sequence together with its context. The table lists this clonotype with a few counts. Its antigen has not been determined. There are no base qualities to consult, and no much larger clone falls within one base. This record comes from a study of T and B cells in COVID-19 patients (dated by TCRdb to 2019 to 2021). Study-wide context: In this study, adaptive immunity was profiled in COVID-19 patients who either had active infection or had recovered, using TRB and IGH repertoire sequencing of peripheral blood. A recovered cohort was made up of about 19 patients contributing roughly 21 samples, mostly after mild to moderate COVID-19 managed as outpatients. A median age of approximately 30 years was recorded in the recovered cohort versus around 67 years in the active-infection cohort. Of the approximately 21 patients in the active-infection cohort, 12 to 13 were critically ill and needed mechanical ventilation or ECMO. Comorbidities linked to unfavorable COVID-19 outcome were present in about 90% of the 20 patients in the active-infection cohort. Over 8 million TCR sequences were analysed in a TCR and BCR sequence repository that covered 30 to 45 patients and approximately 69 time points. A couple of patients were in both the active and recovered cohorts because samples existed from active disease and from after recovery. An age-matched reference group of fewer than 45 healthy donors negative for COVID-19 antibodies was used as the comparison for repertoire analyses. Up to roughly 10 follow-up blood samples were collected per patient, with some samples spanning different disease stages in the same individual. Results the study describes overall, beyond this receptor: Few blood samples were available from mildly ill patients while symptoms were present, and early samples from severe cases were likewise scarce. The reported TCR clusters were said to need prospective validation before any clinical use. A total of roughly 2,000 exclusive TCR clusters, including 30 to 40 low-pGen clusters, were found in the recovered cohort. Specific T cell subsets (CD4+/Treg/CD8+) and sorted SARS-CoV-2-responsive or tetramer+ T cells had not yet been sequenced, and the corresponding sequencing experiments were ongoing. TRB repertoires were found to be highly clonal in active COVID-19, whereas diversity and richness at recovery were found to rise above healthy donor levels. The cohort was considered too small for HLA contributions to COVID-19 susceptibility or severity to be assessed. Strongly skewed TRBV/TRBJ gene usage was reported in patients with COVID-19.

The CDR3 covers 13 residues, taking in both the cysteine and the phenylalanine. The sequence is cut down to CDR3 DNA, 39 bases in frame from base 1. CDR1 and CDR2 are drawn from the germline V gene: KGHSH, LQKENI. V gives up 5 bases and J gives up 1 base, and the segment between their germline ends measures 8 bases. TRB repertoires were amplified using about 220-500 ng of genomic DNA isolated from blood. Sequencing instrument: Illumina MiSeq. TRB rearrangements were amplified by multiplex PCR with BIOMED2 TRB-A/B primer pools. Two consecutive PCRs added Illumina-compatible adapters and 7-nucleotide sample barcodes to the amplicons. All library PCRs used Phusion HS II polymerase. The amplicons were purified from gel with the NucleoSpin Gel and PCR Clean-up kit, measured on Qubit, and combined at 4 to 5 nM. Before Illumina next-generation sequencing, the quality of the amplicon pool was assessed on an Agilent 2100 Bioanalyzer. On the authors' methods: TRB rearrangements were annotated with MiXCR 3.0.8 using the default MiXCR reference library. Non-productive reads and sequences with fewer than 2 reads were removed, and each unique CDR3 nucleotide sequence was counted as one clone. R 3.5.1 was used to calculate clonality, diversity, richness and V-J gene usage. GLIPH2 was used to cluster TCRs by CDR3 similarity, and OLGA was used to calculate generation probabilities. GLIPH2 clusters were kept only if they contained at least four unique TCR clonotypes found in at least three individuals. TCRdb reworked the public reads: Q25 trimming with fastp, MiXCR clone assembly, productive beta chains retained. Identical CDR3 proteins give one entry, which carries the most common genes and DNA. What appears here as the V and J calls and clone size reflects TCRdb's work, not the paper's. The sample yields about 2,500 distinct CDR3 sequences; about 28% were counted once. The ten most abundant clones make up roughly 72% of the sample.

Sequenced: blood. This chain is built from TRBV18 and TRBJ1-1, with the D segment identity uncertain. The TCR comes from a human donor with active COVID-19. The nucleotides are TGTGCCAGCTCAGAGGACGAGAACACTGAAGCTTTCTTT. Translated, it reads CASSEDENTEAFF.